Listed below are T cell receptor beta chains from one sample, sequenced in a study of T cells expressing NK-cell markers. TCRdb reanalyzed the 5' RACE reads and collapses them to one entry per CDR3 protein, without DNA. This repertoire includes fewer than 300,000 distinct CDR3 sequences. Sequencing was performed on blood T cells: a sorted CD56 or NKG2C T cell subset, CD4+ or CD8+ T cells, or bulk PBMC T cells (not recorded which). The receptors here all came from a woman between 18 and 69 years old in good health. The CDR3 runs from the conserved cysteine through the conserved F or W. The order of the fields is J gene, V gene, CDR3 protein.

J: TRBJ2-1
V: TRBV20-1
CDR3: CSARTVSNEQFF

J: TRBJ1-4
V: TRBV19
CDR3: CASSSHGPTVREKLFF

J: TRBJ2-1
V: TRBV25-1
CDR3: CASSAGLPNEQFF

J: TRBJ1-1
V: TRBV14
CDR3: CASRPGTGTPNTEAFF

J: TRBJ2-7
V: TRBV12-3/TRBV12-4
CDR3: CASGKQGGEQYF

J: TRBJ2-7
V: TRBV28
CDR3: CASKRRPDFYEQYF

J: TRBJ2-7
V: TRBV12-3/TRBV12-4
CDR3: CASRPQGRGPYEQYF

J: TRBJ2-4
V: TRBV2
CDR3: CASQGQGAKNIQYF

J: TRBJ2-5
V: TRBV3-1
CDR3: CASSQAGEQETQYF

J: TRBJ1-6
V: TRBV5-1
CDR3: CASSLGADNSPLHF

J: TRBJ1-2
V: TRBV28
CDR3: CASSLGGGPMRGYTF

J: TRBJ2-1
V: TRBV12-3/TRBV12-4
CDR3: CASSPDAGLNNEQFF

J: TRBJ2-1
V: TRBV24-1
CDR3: CATSDPSGTYNEQFF

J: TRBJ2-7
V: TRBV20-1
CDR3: CSALFGLGNSYEQYF

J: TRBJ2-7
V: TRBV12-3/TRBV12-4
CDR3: CASSRGLLIYEQYF

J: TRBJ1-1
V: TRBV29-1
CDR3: CSVARFRDDDTEAFF